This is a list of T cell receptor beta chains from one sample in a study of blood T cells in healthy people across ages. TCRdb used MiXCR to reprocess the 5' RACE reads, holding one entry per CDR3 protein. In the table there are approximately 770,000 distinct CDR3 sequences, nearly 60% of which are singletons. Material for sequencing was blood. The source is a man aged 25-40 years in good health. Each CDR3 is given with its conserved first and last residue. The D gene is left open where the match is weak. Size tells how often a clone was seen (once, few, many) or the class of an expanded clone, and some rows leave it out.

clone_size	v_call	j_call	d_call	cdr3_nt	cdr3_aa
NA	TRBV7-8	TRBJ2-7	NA	TGTGCCAGCAGCGCCCGGGTCTACGAGCAGTACTTC	CASSARVYEQYF
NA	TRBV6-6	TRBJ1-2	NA	TGTGCCGCCAACCGGCGGAGGGTAGGTGGCTACACCTTC	CAANRRRVGGYTF
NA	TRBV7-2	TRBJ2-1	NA	TGTGCCAGCAGCCCCAGCGACGACTACAATGAGCAGTTCTTC	CASSPSDDYNEQFF
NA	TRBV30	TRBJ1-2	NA	TGTGCCTGGAATGACCGCTATGGCTACACCTTC	CAWNDRYGYTF
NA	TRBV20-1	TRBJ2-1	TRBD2	TGCAGTGCTAGAGCAAATATAGCGGGGCAGAGCTCCTACAATGAGCAGTTCTTC	CSARANIAGQSSYNEQFF
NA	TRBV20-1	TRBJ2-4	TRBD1	TGCAGTGCTCCTAAAGACAGGGAGATAGTCAAAAACATTCAGTACTTC	CSAPKDREIVKNIQYF
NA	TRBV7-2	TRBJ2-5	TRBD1	TGTGCCAGCAGAGACAGGGTCAAAGAGACCCAGTACTTC	CASRDRVKETQYF
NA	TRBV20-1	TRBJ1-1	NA	TGCAGTGCTAGAGGGGACGTTGAAGCTTTCTTT	CSARGDVEAFF
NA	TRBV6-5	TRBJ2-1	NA	TGTGCCAGCACCTCCGGTATTCGCGGCAATGAACAGTTCTTC	CASTSGIRGNEQFF
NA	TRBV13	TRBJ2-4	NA	TGTGCCAGCAGCATCTACACTAAAAACATTCAGTACTTC	CASSIYTKNIQYF
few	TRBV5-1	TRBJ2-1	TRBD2	TGCGCCAGCAGCTTGCGGGGGGTACCCAATGAGCAGTTCTTC	CASSLRGVPNEQFF
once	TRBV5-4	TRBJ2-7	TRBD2	TGTGCCAGCAGTTTCTCACCTAGCGGGAGAGACGAGCAGTACTTC	CASSFSPSGRDEQYF
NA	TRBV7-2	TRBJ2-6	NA	TGTGCCAGCAGCTTAGCGGGCTACCTCTCTGGGGCCAACGTCCTGACTTTC	CASSLAGYLSGANVLTF
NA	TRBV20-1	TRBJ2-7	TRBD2	TGCAGTGCCTCTCGGACTAGCGCCGGCTTAACCTACGAGCAGTACTTC	CSASRTSAGLTYEQYF
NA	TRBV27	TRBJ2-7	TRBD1	TGTGCCAGCAGGGGGACAGGGTTATCCTACGAGCAGTACTTC	CASRGTGLSYEQYF
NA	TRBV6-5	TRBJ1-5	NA	TGTGCCAGCAGTGCAGGGTCTAGGAATCAGCCCCAGCATTTT	CASSAGSRNQPQHF
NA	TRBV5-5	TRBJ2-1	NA	TGTGCCAGCAGCTTGGCAGCGGACAATGAGCAGTTCTTC	CASSLAADNEQFF
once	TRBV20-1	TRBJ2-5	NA	TGCAGTGCCCTAAAGGCGACAGAGCAAGAGACCCAGTACTTC	CSALKATEQETQYF
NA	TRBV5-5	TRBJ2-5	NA	TGTGCCAGCAGCACCAGGGAATTGTGGACCCAGTACTTC	CASSTRELWTQYF
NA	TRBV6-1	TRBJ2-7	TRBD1	TGTGCCAGCAGCGATTCGAGACAGGGAATCCACGAGCAGTACTTC	CASSDSRQGIHEQYF
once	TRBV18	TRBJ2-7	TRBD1	TGTGCCAGCTCACTAACGGACAGGGAGCAGTACTTC	CASSLTDREQYF
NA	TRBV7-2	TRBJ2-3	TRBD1	TGTGCCAGCAGCGTTAGGGGGCCAGATACGCAGTATTTT	CASSVRGPDTQYF
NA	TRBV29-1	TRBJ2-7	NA	TGCAGCGCCTTGGGGGGCAACTACGAGCAGTACTTC	CSALGGNYEQYF
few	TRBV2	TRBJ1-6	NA	TGTGCCAGCAGTGAAGGATGGAACTCGCGCCTCCACTTT	CASSEGWNSRLHF
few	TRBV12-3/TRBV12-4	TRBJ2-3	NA	TGTGCCAGCAGGACTTCTAGCACAGATACGCAGTATTTT	CASRTSSTDTQYF
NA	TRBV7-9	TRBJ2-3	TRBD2	TGTGCCAGCAGACTCCGAAAAGGACTAGCGGCCACAGATACGCAGTATTTT	CASRLRKGLAATDTQYF
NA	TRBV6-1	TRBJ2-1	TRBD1	TGTGCCAGCCGACAGGGAGCTGAGCAGTTCTTC	CASRQGAEQFF